This TCR beta chain was profiled in a study of blood T cell repertoires in COVID-19. Study context: The origin of the acute and convalescent COVID-19 samples was the United States, Italy and Spain. Sample material is recorded as cDNA or gDNA derived from T cells, B-cell-depleted T cells, or PBMCs.

Trimming took 6 bases from V and 6 from J, leaving 14 bases between them. Germline CDR1 SGDLS, CDR2 YYNGEE. This CDR3 is built from 13 residues. Authors' methods: It was from reference gene primer amplification that nucleated cell counts were estimated. Clones were read by immunoSEQ multiplex PCR, and TCRdb kept only the in-frame ones, dropping some. The DNA was the basis for D and trimming; V, J and clone size are from that table. The sample consists of over 65,000 clones, about 80% of them appearing once. The chain is built from TRBV9 and TRBJ2-3, with a weak D call TRBD2 (7 bases). The TCR was taken from a man older than 75 with active COVID-19. Specimen: peripheral blood. The CDR3: CASNGGGRDTQYF. The CDR3 nucleotides are TGTGCCAGCAACGGCGGGGGCCGGGATACGCAGTATTTT.